Below, 26 T cell receptor beta chains from the same sample are listed, as sequenced in a study of shared clonotypes between healthy human individuals. Some clones are missing from TCRdb's copy, which holds only in-frame ones; the method was immunoSEQ multiplex PCR. The data hold approximately 590,000 clones, with less than 97% observed a single time. Positive CCR7 selection of CD45RO-negative cells yielded the naive CD8 cells, and terminally differentiated effector memory CD45RA+ cells were excluded. Material: naive CD8+ T cells sorted from blood. The receptors were sampled from a young woman in good health.

The gene calls are TRBV9 and TRBJ2-2; no reliable D call. Deletions cut 4 bases from V and 2 bases from J, with 15 bases between. CDR3 length: 16 residues. Germline V CDR1 and CDR2: SGDLS, YYNGEE. CDR3 in amino acids: CASSFNRALNTGELFF. Written as DNA, the CDR3 is TGTGCCAGCAGCTTTAATCGGGCCCTAAACACCGGGGAGCTGTTTTTT.

The CDR3 loop is CASSYSIIDANYEQYF. CDR3 coding DNA: TGTGCCAGCAGTTACTCGATAATAGACGCGAACTACGAGCAGTACTTC. The chain combines TRBV6-5 with TRBJ2-7; D gene uncertain. Germline V gene lookup returns CDR1 MNHEY and CDR2 SVGAGI. Trimming stripped 0 bases from V and 3 bases from J, with 15 bases between. The CDR3 length is 16 residues.

V gene TRBV7-8 combines with J gene TRBJ2-7; TRBD2 might be the D (5 bases). The length of the CDR3 is 16 residues. Between the trimmed V and J ends, which lost 1 base and 0 bases, there was a span of 13 bases. Germline V CDR1 and CDR2: SGHVS, FQNEAQ. The CDR3 loop reads CASSLVGGLSSYEQYF. CDR3 nucleotides: TGTGCCAGCAGCTTAGTTGGAGGCTTGAGCTCCTACGAGCAGTACTTC.

The V call is TRBV18, the J call TRBJ1-2; 7 bases align to TRBD1. From germline, CDR1 is KGHSH and CDR2 LQKENI. This CDR3 contains 14 residues. The V and J ends lost 3 bases and 8 bases, in that order; junction bases with no gene match: 9. In nucleotides, the CDR3 is TGTGCCAGCTCACCTAGGGACGGGGACAGAGGCTACACCTTC. This codes for CASSPRDGDRGYTF.

The chain links TRBV27 to TRBJ2-3; TRBD2 matches at 7 bases. CDR3 length: 16 amino acids. V trimming: 5 bases; J trimming: 0 bases; junction bases outside the gene matches: 8. The germline gives CDR1 MNHEY, CDR2 SMNVEV (reference sequence). Written as DNA, the CDR3 is TGTGCCAGCAGTCTCAGACTAGCTGGTAGCACAGATACGCAGTATTTT. Its translation is CASSLRLAGSTDTQYF.

J is TRBJ2-5 and V is TRBV28, with D perhaps TRBD1 or TRBD2 (6 bases each). V was pared by 5 bases and J by 1 base, with 20 bases between. The germline gives CDR1 MDHEN, CDR2 SYDVKM. This CDR3 is built from 17 residues. CDR3 sequence (DNA): TGTGCCAGCAGTCGGGGGTGGGCTAAAGGGGGCCAAGAGACCCAGTACTTC. Its protein is CASSRGWAKGGQETQYF.

The chain employs TRBV28 and TRBJ1-5; 7 bases are a match to TRBD1. With 8 bases clipped from V and 0 bases from J, the junction kept 10 bases outside the gene matches. This CDR3 spans 16 amino acids. Germline V gene data show CDR1 as MDHEN and CDR2 as SYDVKM. CDR3 bases: TGTGCCAGCCGATGGGACAGAGGTTATAGCAATCAGCCCCAGCATTTT. Its protein is CASRWDRGYSNQPQHF.

The CDR3 coding sequence is TGTGCCTGGAGTGGTGGCGGGATTAGGAATGAGCAGTTCTTC. It specifies CAWSGGGIRNEQFF. The chain carries TRBV30 and TRBJ2-1; perhaps TRBD2 as D (6 bases). CDR3 length equals 14 residues. The germline CDR1 and CDR2 sequences are GTSNPN and SVGIG (reference sequence). The germline V and J ends were trimmed by 1 base and 7 bases, with 14 bases remaining between them.

The rearrangement joins TRBV5-1 to TRBJ2-7; no clear D. The V end lost 5 bases, the J end lost 2 bases, and 5 bases lay between the germline ends. The CDR3 loop spans 11 amino acids. CDR1 and CDR2 (germline): SGHRS, YFSETQ. CDR3 region: CASSPPYEQYF. CDR3 nucleotide sequence: TGCGCCAGCAGTCCTCCCTACGAGCAGTACTTC.

CDR3 amino acids: CATSEQGWVQVSNQPQHF. The DNA of the CDR3 is TGTGCCACCAGCGAACAAGGGTGGGTGCAGGTGAGCAATCAGCCCCAGCATTTT. This sequence joins TRBV15 and TRBJ1-5; no firm D call. V lost 5 bases, J lost 1 base, and 21 bases lay in between. This CDR3 contains 18 residues. Germline V CDR1 and CDR2: LNHNV, YYDKDF (reference sequence).

V and J are TRBV6-5 and TRBJ2-7, with TRBD2 matching 9 bases. CDR1 and CDR2 from the germline V gene are MNHEY and SVGAGI. J lost 6 bases, V lost 2 bases, and 11 bases had no gene match. This CDR3 region has 16 residues. CDR3 sequence reads: CASSYAGGSPGSEQYF. The DNA of the CDR3 is TGTGCCAGCAGTTACGCGGGAGGGTCCCCCGGGAGCGAGCAGTACTTC.

V is TRBV11-2 and J is TRBJ2-1; TRBD2 might be the D (6 bases). CDR1 is SGHAT and CDR2 is FQNNGV in the germline V gene. The CDR3 contains 15 residues. The ends were cut back, 0 bases at V and 9 bases at J, with 15 bases in the middle. The CDR3 region is CASSLEAGSAFEQFF. CDR3 in DNA: TGTGCCAGCAGCTTAGAGGCGGGGTCGGCGTTTGAGCAGTTCTTC.

The chain uses TRBV11-2 and TRBJ2-4; 10 bases are shared with TRBD2. Germline CDR1 and CDR2: SGHAT and FQNNGV. J lost 1 base, V lost 5 bases, and 2 bases had no gene match. The CDR3 runs 15 residues. In nucleotides, the CDR3 is TGTGCCAGCAGCGATAGCGGGAGGGCCAAAAACATTCAGTACTTC. It is translated as CASSDSGRAKNIQYF.

The chain carries TRBV11-2 and TRBJ2-7; TRBD2 aligns across 10 bases. This CDR3 contains 19 residues. Germline assignment: CDR1 SGHAT and CDR2 FQNNGV. V lost 0 bases to trimming and J lost 2 bases; unmatched junction nucleotides: 13. The CDR3 here is CASSLESTALAGPPYEQYF. The CDR3 region has the DNA TGTGCCAGCAGCTTAGAATCGACCGCACTAGCGGGGCCCCCCTACGAGCAGTACTTC.

The chain joins TRBV19 to TRBJ2-3; D ambiguous. Per the germline V gene, CDR1 is LNHDA and CDR2 is SQIVND (reference sequence). Trimming removed 4 bases at V and 2 bases at J, with 10 bases between. This CDR3 has 14 residues. CDR3 bases: TGTGCCAGTAGTACCGACCATCTCACAGATACGCAGTATTTT. Residues: CASSTDHLTDTQYF.

In this sample, this clone turned up a few times. This rearrangement joins TRBV6-5 to TRBJ2-1, with D uncertain. Trimming removed 4 bases at V and 9 bases at J, with 7 bases between. This CDR3 spans 11 amino acids. Per the germline V gene, CDR1 is MNHEY and CDR2 is SVGAGI. DNA of the CDR3: TGTGCCAGCAGTTCCCTTAGTGAGCAGTTCTTC. This encodes CASSSLSEQFF.

The V gene is TRBV29-1, the J gene TRBJ2-1, with a weak D call TRBD2 (5 bases). The V gene lost 7 bases and the J gene lost 5 bases, with 15 bases spanning the gap. CDR3 length equals 13 residues. CDR1 is SQVTM and CDR2 is ANQGSEA in the germline V gene. The CDR3: CSAWPGKNNEQFF. CDR3 bases: TGCAGCGCCTGGCCCGGGAAGAACAATGAGCAGTTCTTC.

The genes are TRBV30 and TRBJ1-2; a possible D gene is TRBD1 (6 bases). Germline assignment: CDR1 GTSNPN and CDR2 SVGIG (reference sequence). V dropped 3 bases and J dropped 7 bases, with 18 bases sitting between them. This CDR3 region has 14 residues. The CDR3 DNA follows: TGTGCCTGGAGAAACTCCGGGACACCAGGTGGCTACACCTTC. Its translation is CAWRNSGTPGGYTF.

The chain uses TRBV11-2 and TRBJ1-1; D unresolved. The CDR3 has 13 residues. CDR1 and CDR2 from the germline V gene are SGHAT and FQNNGV. The V gene lost 5 bases and the J gene lost 7 bases, with 14 bases spanning the gap. The CDR3 protein is CASSPVEGREAFF. The CDR3 DNA is TGTGCCAGCAGCCCCGTTGAGGGCCGTGAAGCTTTCTTT.

The chain uses TRBV7-9 and TRBJ2-5, with unresolved D. This CDR3 is built from 16 residues. The V end was cut by 5 bases, the J end by 2 bases, with 18 bases between. Germline V lookup: CDR1 SEHNR, CDR2 FQNEAQ (reference sequence). Written as DNA, the CDR3 is TGTGCCAGCAGCGCCCCGATAGGGTACGGGCAAGAGACCCAGTACTTC. Protein product: CASSAPIGYGQETQYF.

This chain connects TRBV5-1 to TRBJ2-7; D tentatively reads TRBD1 or TRBD2 (5 bases each). CDR3 length: 13 amino acids. Germline CDR1 is SGHRS and CDR2 is YFSETQ. Trimming took off 4 bases at V and 3 bases at J, with 11 bases between the two ends. This chain's CDR3 is CASSDGTYYEQYF. DNA of the CDR3: TGCGCCAGCAGCGACGGGACGTACTACGAGCAGTACTTC.

About this clone: This sample also contains other DNA sequences that code for the same CDR3. The chain is built from TRBV5-6 and TRBJ2-7; D unclear. The V and J ends lost 0 bases and 2 bases respectively, with 3 bases between them. The germline V gene encodes CDR1 SGHDT and CDR2 YYEEEE. The CDR3 length is 12 residues. The CDR3 is CASSLGTYEQYF. As DNA, the CDR3 is TGTGCCAGCAGCTTGGGAACCTACGAGCAGTACTTC.

The chain is built from TRBV4-1 and TRBJ1-2; D perhaps matches TRBD1 (5 bases). Per germline, CDR1 MGHRA and CDR2 YSYEKL. The CDR3 covers 17 residues. Deletions cut 2 bases from V and 7 bases from J, with 23 bases between. Here the CDR3 DNA reads TGCGCCAGCAGCCAACGGGTTGGGGCAGAGCTAACAGGTGGCTACACCTTC. This translates into CASSQRVGAELTGGYTF.

The chain recombines TRBV29-1 with TRBJ2-1; the D is unclear. Germline values: CDR1 SQVTM, CDR2 ANQGSEA. With 3 bases removed from V and 5 bases from J, the gap between germline ends came to 11 bases. CDR3 length: 13 amino acids. CDR3 coding DNA: TGCAGCGTTGATCTATCTTTCGACAATGAGCAGTTCTTC. It specifies CSVDLSFDNEQFF.

This clone was detected once. The chain recombines TRBV4-1 with TRBJ2-1, with 11 bases aligning to TRBD1. V lost 1 base, J lost 6 bases, and 5 bases stayed unmatched. The CDR3 spans 16 residues. CDR1 is MGHRA and CDR2 is YSYEKL in the germline V gene. CDR3 sequence reads: CASSQVPGQGVNEQFF. DNA for the CDR3: TGCGCCAGCAGCCAAGTACCGGGACAGGGGGTCAATGAGCAGTTCTTC.

The V gene is TRBV2, the J gene TRBJ2-1; D perhaps matches TRBD1 (5 bases). CDR1 SNHLY and CDR2 FYNNEI come from the germline V gene. V was trimmed by 6 bases and J by 5 bases, leaving 20 bases between them. The CDR3 spans 16 residues. CDR3: CASSKRQNPRHNEQFF. The CDR3 DNA reads TGTGCCAGCAGCAAAAGACAGAACCCGCGGCACAATGAGCAGTTCTTC.